The clone carrying this T cell receptor beta chain was found a few times. The investigators reverse transcribed all of the isolated RNA, so they sequenced expressed TCRB transcripts. Data came from immunoSEQ multiplex PCR; TCRdb stores just in-frame clones and leaves some out. The table includes around 310,000 clones, roughly 9.6% detected once. V lost 4 bases and J lost 2, with 14 bases in between. Germline CDR1 is LNHNV and CDR2 is YYDKDF (reference sequence). The CDR3 contains 15 residues. The source of the sample is a study of beta chain features in type 1 diabetes. The V and J genes are TRBV15 and TRBJ1-2; D ambiguous. The receptor comes from a woman aged 25-40 years in good health. The sequenced sample consisted of naive CD4+ T cells from blood. The CDR3 DNA follows: TGTGCCACCAGCACATCGGAGTTGACCAACTATGGCTACACCTTC. Its protein product is CATSTSELTNYGYTF. The full variable domain, in which reference TRBV15 and TRBJ1-2 provide the parts outside the CDR3, is DAMVIQNPRYQVTQFGKPVTLSCSQTLNHNVMYWYQQKSSQAPKLLFHYYDKDFNNEADTPDNFQSRRPNTSFCFLDIRSPGLGDTAMYLCATSTSELTNYGYTFGSGTRLTVV.